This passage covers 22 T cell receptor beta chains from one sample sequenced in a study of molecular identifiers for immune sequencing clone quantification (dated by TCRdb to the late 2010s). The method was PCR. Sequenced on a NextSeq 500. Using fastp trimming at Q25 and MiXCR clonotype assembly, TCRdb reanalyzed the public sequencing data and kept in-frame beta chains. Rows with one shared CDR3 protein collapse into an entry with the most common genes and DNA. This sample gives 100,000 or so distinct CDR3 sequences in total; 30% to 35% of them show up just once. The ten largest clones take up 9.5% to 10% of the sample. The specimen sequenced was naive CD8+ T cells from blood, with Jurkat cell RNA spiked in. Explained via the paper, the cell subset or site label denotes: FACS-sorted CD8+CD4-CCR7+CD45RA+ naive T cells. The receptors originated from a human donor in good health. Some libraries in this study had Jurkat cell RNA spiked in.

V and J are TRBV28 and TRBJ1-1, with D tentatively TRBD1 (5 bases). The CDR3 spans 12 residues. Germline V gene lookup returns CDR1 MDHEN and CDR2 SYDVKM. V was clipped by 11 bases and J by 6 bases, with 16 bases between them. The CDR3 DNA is TGTGCCTTGAGGTGGGGGGTCTCTGAAGCTTTCTTT. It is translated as CALRWGVSEAFF. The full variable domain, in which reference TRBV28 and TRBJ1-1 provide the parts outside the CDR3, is DVKVTQSSRYLVKRTGEKVFLECVQDMDHENMFWYRQDPGLGLRLIYFSYDVKMKEKGDIPEGYSVSREKKERFSLILESASTNQTSMYLCALRWGVSEAFFGQGTRLTVV.

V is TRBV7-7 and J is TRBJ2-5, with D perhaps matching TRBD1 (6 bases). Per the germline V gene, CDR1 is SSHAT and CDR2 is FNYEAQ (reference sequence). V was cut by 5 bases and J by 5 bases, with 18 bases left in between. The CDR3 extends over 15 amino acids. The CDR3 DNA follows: TGTGCCAGCAGCGACGAAGTGGGGGCGCTTGAGACCCAGTACTTC. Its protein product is CASSDEVGALETQYF.

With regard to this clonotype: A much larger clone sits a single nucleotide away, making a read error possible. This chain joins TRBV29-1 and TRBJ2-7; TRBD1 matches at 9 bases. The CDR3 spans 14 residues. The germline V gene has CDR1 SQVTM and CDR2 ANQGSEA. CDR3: CGVEDRGTGYEQYF. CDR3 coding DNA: TGCGGCGTTGAAGATCGAGGGACAGGGTACGAGCAGTACTTC.

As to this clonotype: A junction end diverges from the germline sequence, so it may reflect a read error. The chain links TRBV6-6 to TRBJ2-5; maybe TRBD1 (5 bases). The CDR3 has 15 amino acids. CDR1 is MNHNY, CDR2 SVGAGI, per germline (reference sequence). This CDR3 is CASCYSSGPQETQYF. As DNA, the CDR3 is TGTGCCAGCTGTTACTCATCAGGGCCCCAAGAGACCCAGTACTTC.

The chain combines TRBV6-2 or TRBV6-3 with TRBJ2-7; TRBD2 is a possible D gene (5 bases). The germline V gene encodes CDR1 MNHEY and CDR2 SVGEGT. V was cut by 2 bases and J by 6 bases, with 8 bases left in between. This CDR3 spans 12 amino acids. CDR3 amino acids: CASSYLGLEQYF. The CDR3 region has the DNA TGTGCCAGCAGTTACCTAGGACTCGAGCAGTACTTC.

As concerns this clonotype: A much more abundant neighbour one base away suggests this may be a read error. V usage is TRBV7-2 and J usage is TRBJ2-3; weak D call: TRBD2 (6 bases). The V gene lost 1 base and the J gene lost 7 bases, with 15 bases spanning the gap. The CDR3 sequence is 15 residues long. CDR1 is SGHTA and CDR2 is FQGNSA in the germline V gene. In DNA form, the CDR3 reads TGTGCCAGCAGCTTAGAAGGACTATACTTCAATACGCAGTATTTT. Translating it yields CASSLEGLYFNTQYF.

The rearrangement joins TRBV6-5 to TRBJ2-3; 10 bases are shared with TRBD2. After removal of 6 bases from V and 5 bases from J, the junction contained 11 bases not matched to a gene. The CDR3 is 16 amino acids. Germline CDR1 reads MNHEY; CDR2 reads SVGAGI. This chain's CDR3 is CASRLFGTSAIDTQYF. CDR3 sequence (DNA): TGTGCCAGCAGACTTTTCGGGACTAGCGCAATAGATACGCAGTATTTT.

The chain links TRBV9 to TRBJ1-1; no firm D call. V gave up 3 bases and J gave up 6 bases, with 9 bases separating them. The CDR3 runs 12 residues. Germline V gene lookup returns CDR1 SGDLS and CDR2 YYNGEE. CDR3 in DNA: TGTGCCAGCAGCGGGGATTTCCCTGAAGCTTTCTTT. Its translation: CASSGDFPEAFF.

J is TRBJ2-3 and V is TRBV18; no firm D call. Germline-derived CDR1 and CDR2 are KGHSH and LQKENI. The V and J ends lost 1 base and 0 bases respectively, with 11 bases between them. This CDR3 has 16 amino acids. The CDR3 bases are TGTGCCAGCTCACCACAGCGAGGAGAGAGCACAGATACGCAGTATTTT. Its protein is CASSPQRGESTDTQYF.

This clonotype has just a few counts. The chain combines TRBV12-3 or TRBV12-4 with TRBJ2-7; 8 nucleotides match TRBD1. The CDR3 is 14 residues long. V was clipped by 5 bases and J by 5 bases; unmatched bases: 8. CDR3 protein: CASSHRGAQHEQYF. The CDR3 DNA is TGTGCCAGCAGTCACAGGGGGGCCCAACACGAGCAGTACTTC.

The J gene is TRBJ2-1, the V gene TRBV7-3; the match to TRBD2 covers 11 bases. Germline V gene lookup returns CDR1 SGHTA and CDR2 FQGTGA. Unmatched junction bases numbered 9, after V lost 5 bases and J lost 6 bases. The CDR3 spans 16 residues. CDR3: CASSPLGLAACNEQFF. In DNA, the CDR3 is TGTGCCAGCAGCCCGCTGGGACTAGCGGCCTGCAATGAGCAGTTCTTC.

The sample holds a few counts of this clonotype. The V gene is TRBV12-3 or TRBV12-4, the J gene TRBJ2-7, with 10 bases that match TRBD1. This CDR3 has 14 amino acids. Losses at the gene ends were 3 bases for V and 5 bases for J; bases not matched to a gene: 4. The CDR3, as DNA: TGTGCCAGCAGTTTCGGGACAGGGGACCACGAGCAGTACTTC. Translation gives CASSFGTGDHEQYF.

The CDR3 spells CASSLSVAIYNEQFF. The CDR3 DNA reads as TGTGCCAGCAGCTTAAGTGTGGCGATCTACAATGAGCAGTTCTTC. The V call is TRBV7-9, the J call TRBJ2-1; D unresolved. With 2 bases removed from V and 3 bases from J, the gap between germline ends came to 11 bases. Germline lookup yields CDR1 SEHNR and CDR2 FQNEAQ (reference sequence). The CDR3 loop spans 15 amino acids.

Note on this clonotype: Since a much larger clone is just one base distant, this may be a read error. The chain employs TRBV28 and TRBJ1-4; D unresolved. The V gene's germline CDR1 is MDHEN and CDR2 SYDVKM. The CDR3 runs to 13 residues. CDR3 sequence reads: CASSPATNEKLIF. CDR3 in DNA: TGTGCCAGCAGTCCTGCAACTAATGAAAAACTGATTTTT.

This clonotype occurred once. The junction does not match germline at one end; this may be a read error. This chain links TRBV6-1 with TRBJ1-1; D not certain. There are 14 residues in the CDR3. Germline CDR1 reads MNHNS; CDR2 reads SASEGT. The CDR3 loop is CAISDLHGWTEAFF. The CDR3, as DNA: TGTGCCATCAGTGACCTCCACGGCTGGACTGAAGCTTTCTTT.

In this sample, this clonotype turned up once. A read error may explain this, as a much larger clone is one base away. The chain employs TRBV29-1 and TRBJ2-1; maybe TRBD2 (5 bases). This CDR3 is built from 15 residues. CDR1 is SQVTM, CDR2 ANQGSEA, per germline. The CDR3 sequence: CSDEGGGSAGNEQFF. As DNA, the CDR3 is TGCAGCGATGAAGGAGGCGGCAGTGCAGGCAATGAGCAGTTCTTC.

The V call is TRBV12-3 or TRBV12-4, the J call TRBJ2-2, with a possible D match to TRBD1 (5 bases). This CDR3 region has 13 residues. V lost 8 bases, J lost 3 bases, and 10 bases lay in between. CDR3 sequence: CASAGSDTGELFF. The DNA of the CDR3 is TGTGCCAGCGCAGGGTCAGACACCGGGGAGCTGTTTTTT.

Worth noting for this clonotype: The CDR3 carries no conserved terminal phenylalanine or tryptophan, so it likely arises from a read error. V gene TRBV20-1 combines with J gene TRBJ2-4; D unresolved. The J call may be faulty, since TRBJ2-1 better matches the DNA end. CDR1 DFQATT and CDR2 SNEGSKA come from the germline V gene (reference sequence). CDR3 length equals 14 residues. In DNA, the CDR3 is TGCAGTGCTAGTGTTCCGGAAACTCAAAACAATCAGTTCATC. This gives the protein CSASVPETQNNQFI.

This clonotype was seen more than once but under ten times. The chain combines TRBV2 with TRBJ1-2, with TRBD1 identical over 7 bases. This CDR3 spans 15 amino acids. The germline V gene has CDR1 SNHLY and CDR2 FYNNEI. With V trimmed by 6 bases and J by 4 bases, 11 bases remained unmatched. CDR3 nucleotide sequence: TGTGCCAGCAGCGAACTGAAAACAGGGGTCTATGGCTACACCTTC. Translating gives CASSELKTGVYGYTF.

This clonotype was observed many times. The CDR3 sequence: CASSLRLAPDTQYF. The CDR3 DNA follows: TGTGCCAGCAGCTTAAGACTAGCCCCAGATACGCAGTATTTT. The chain carries TRBV7-9 and TRBJ2-3, with 7 bases identical to TRBD2. The germline V gene has CDR1 SEHNR and CDR2 FQNEAQ (reference sequence). The CDR3 runs 14 residues. The J segment lost 4 bases and the V segment lost 2 bases, leaving 3 bases of the junction unmatched.

CDR3: CANSELQAGTGTGELFF. For the CDR3, the DNA is TGTGCCAACAGCGAGCTCCAAGCGGGGACAGGAACCGGGGAGCTGTTTTTT. V is TRBV12-3 or TRBV12-4 and J is TRBJ2-2, with TRBD1 as a possible D gene (8 bases). The V gene lost 10 bases and the J gene lost 5 bases, with 26 bases spanning the gap. This CDR3 is 17 amino acids long.

CDR3 region: CASSQRQNRGGYEQYF. The CDR3 DNA reads TGCGCCAGCAGCCAACGCCAAAACAGGGGCGGTTACGAGCAGTACTTC. The gene calls are TRBV4-1 and TRBJ2-7, with TRBD1 identical over 7 bases. Trimming at V came to 2 bases and at J to 4 bases, leaving 11 bases not matched to a gene. CDR3 length: 16 residues. Germline-derived CDR1 and CDR2 are MGHRA and YSYEKL.